One and the same sample provided the 8 T cell receptor beta chains below, sequenced in a study of blood T cell repertoires in COVID-19 (dated by TCRdb to the early 2020s). Libraries were made using the immunoSEQ multiplex PCR assay. Not all clones reach the TCRdb copy of this immuneACCESS table, which keeps in-frame sequences only. Checked studies attribute under half of the gap to unresolved V genes and leave the rest unexplained. This sample gives fewer than 300,000 clones in total; roughly 90% of them show up just once. Just under 0.8% of the sample is held by the ten biggest clonotypes. The sample was peripheral blood. The receptors derive from a woman younger than 45 with acute or convalescent COVID-19.

The rearrangement links TRBV5-4 to TRBJ2-3, with 10 bases fitting TRBD1. CDR1 and CDR2 from the germline V gene are SGHNT and YYREEE (reference sequence). After removal of 5 bases from V and 6 bases from J, the junction contained 12 bases not matched to a gene. CDR3 size: 16 residues. The DNA of the CDR3 is TGTGCCAGCAGTGGGGCCCGGGACAGGGGTAGGGATACGCAGTATTTT. Translating it yields CASSGARDRGRDTQYF.

V is TRBV5-1 and J is TRBJ2-2; 7 nucleotides line up with TRBD1. V trimming: 2 bases; J trimming: 3 bases; junction bases outside the gene matches: 4. Per the germline V gene, CDR1 is SGHRS and CDR2 is YFSETQ. The CDR3 is 15 residues long. The CDR3 coding sequence is TGCGCCAGCAGCTTCTCCCAGGGGGACACCGGGGAGCTGTTTTTT. Translating it yields CASSFSQGDTGELFF.

This chain connects TRBV28 to TRBJ1-1; D is possibly TRBD1 (5 bases). The V and J ends lost 4 bases and 4 bases respectively, with 16 bases between them. Germline V gene data show CDR1 as MDHEN and CDR2 as SYDVKM. The CDR3 contains 15 residues. This CDR3 reads CASSSQAPLSTEAFF. The CDR3 DNA reads TGTGCCAGCAGTTCACAGGCACCCCTTTCCACTGAAGCTTTCTTT.

This clone occurred a few times. This sequence joins TRBV30 and TRBJ1-2; 7 nucleotides align to TRBD1. Germline V CDR1 and CDR2: GTSNPN, SVGIG (reference sequence). The CDR3 extends over 12 amino acids. After removal of 4 bases from V and 10 bases from J, the junction contained 9 bases not matched to a gene. The CDR3 sequence is CAWTRDRPFYTF. CDR3 nucleotide sequence: TGTGCCTGGACCCGGGACAGACCTTTCTACACCTTC.

The J gene is TRBJ2-1, the V gene TRBV6-2 or TRBV6-3, with TRBD2 as a possible D gene (5 bases). This CDR3 has 17 amino acids. V shed 6 bases and J shed 3 bases, with 21 bases lying between them. Germline values: CDR1 MNHEY, CDR2 SVGEGT. The CDR3 DNA reads TGTGCCAGCAGCCACAGTCGCAGCCAGCGGAGCTACAATGAGCAGTTCTTC. Its translation: CASSHSRSQRSYNEQFF.

This chain joins TRBV10-1 and TRBJ1-1; perhaps TRBD1 as D (5 bases). Germline assignment: CDR1 WNHNN and CDR2 SYGVQD (reference sequence). The V gene lost 5 bases and the J gene lost 0 bases, with 10 bases spanning the gap. The CDR3 sequence is 14 residues long. The CDR3 is CASSNGHLNTEAFF. Here the CDR3 DNA reads TGCGCCAGCAGTAATGGACACTTGAACACTGAAGCTTTCTTT.

In DNA form, the CDR3 reads TGCGCCAGCAGCCAAGTACCGGGACAGGGGTCTGCTGGAAACACCATATATTTT. Translated: CASSQVPGQGSAGNTIYF. This chain joins TRBV4-3 and TRBJ1-3; 10 nucleotides match TRBD1. J was trimmed by 2 bases and V by 1 base; bases with no gene match: 8. The length of the CDR3 is 18 residues. CDR1 is LGHNA and CDR2 is YSLEER in the germline V gene.

The gene calls are TRBV30 and TRBJ2-1, with 13 bases that match TRBD2. Trimming cost V 8 bases and J 6 bases; bases outside gene matches: 7. CDR3 size: 14 residues. From germline, CDR1 is GTSNPN and CDR2 SVGIG (reference sequence). CDR3 loop: CASTGTSGINEQFF. Here the CDR3 DNA reads TGTGCCAGCACCGGGACTAGCGGGATCAATGAGCAGTTCTTC.